The source of this T cell receptor (beta chain) is a study of T cell repertoires in cytomegalovirus infection. Study details: Matching HLA type and CMV infection were both indicated by public TCR beta signatures.

CDR3 size: 13 residues. V was shortened by 9 bases and J by 1 base, with 12 bases between the two germline ends. Germline CDR1 and CDR2: LNHDA and SQIVND (reference sequence). TCRdb redid the calling of the reads with MiXCR, one entry per CDR3 protein. The sample lists approximately 320,000 distinct CDR3 sequences, roughly 9.5% seen once, with around 4.5% in the top ten. Study-level points and caveats: Summed frequency of public TCR beta families distinguished CMV carriers with the relevant HLA. What dominated the ex vivo response were HLA-C-restricted CMV-specific TCR beta clonotypes.

Ten or more counts support this clonotype. Its antigen is still unknown. The source material was PBMCs. The J gene is TRBJ1-2, the V gene TRBV19; tentative D call: TRBD1 (5 bases). The source is a human donor in good health (CMV status not recorded). Some clones in this sample may be carry-over from other donors' samples. DNA for the CDR3: TGTGCCAGCCGACAGCCTAGTAACTATGGCTACACCTTC. Protein sequence: CASRQPSNYGYTF.